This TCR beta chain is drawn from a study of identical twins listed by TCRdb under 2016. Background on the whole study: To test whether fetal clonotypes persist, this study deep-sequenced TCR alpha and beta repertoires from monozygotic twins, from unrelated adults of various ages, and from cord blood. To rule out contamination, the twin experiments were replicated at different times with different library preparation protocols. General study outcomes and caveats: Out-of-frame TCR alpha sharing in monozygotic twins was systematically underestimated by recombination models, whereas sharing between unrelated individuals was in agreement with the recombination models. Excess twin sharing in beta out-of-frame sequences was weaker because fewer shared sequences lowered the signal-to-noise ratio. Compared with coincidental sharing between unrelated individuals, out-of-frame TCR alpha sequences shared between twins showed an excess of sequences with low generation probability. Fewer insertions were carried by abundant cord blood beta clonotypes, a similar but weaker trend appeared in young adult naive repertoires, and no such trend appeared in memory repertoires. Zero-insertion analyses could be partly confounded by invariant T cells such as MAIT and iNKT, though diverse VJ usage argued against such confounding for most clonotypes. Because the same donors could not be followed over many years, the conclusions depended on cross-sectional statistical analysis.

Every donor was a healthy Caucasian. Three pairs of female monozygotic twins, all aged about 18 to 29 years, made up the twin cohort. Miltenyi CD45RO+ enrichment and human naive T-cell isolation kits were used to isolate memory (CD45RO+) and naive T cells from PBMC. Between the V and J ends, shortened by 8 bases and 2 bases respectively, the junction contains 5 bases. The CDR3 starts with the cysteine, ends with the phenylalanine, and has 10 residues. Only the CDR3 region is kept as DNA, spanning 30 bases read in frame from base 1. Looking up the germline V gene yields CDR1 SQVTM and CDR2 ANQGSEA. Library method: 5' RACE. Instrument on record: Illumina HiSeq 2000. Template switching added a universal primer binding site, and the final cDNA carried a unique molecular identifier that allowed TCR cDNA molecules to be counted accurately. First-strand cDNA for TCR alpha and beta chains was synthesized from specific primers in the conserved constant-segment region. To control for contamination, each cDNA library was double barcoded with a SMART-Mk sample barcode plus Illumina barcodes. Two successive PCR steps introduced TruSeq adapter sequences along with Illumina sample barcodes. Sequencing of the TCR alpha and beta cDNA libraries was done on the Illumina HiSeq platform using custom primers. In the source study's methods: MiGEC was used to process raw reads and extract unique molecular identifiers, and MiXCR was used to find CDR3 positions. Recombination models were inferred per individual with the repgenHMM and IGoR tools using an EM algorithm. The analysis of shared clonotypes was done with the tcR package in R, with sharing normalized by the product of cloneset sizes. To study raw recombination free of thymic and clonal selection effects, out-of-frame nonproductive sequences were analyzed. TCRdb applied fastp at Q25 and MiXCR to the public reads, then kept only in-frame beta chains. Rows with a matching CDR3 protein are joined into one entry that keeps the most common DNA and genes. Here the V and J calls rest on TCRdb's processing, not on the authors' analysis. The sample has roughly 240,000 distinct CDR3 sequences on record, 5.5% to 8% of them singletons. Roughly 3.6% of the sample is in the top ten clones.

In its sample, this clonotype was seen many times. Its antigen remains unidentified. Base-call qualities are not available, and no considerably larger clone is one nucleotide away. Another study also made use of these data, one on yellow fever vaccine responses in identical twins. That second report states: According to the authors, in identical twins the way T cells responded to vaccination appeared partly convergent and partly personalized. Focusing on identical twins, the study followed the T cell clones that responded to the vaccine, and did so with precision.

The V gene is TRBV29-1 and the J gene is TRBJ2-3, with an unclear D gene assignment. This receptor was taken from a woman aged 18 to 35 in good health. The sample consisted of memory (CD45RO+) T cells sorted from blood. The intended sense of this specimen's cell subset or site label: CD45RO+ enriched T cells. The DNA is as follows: TGCAGCTACATCACAGATACGCAGTATTTT. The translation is CSYITDTQYF.